One sample yielded the 15 T cell receptor beta chains listed below, sequenced in a study of human T cells and chemical hapten exposure. Each CDR3 protein is one row after TCRdb ran MiXCR on the RACE reads. The data hold a few hundred thousand distinct CDR3 sequences, with roughly 7.7% observed a single time. The time point is: pre-sensitization, week 0. As to treatment: therapeutic diphenylcyclopropenone sensitization with weekly scalp DPC. Here the sequenced sample was whole blood, taken in connection with sensitization to the hapten diphenylcyclopropenone (DPC). All receptors derive from a man between 18 and 35 years old with alopecia areata. Some clones in this sample may be carry-over from other donors' samples.

This clonotype was seen more than once but under ten times. This chain uses TRBV4-3 with TRBJ2-5; TRBD1 or TRBD2 may be the D gene (5 bases each). The CDR3 consists of 15 residues. Germline-derived CDR1 and CDR2 are LGHNA and YSLEER. V lost 5 bases, J lost 2 bases, and 15 bases lay in between. CDR3 protein: CASSAARGVQETQYF. The CDR3 DNA reads as TGCGCCAGCAGCGCGGCGAGAGGGGTGCAAGAGACCCAGTACTTC.

The chain joins TRBV6-9 to TRBJ2-3; no definite D call. The length of the CDR3 is 16 residues. CDR1 MNHGY and CDR2 SVAAGI come from the germline V gene. Between the trimmed V and J ends, which lost 5 bases and 6 bases, there was a span of 21 bases. For the CDR3, the DNA is TGTGCCAGCAGTGCGGCTCACCCCATAAGGGCGGATACGCAGTATTTT. It is translated as CASSAAHPIRADTQYF.

Many counts were recorded for this clonotype. The CDR3 loop is CASHQPGQQETQYF. The CDR3 DNA reads TGTGCCAGCCACCAACCGGGTCAACAAGAGACCCAGTACTTC. The rearrangement joins TRBV2 to TRBJ2-5; D not resolved. CDR3 length: 14 residues. Germline CDR1 reads SNHLY; CDR2 reads FYNNEI. Trimming removed 8 bases from V and 2 bases from J, with 15 bases in between.

Ten or more counts support this clonotype. J is TRBJ1-5 and V is TRBV5-1; D is uncertain. V lost 0 bases and J lost 11, with 18 bases in between. The CDR3 has 15 residues. Germline values: CDR1 SGHRS, CDR2 YFSETQ. The CDR3 DNA is TGCGCCAGCAGCTTGGGCGCTGGTCCTGTCGAGGCCCAGCATTTT. Residues: CASSLGAGPVEAQHF.

This clonotype occurred many times. V gene TRBV29-1 combines with J gene TRBJ2-3; D could derive from TRBD1 or TRBD2 (6 bases each). Trimming shortened V by 4 bases and J by 6 bases, and 11 bases separated the two germline ends. There are 12 residues in the CDR3. Looked up from germline, CDR1 is SQVTM and CDR2 is ANQGSEA. The CDR3 protein is CSVVGGRDTQYF. CDR3 nucleotides: TGCAGCGTTGTAGGGGGGCGCGATACGCAGTATTTT.

The chain couples TRBV7-2 to TRBJ1-5; D possibly corresponds to TRBD1 (5 bases). Between the trimmed V and J ends, which lost 5 bases and 2 bases, there was a span of 16 bases. The length of the CDR3 is 16 residues. CDR1 is SGHTA and CDR2 is FQGNSA in the germline V gene. The DNA for the CDR3 is TGTGCCAGCAGCACAGTGGGGGTAACGGGCAATCAGCCCCAGCATTTT. Amino acids: CASSTVGVTGNQPQHF.

The V gene is TRBV6-5, the J gene TRBJ2-3, with 8 bases that match TRBD1. After removal of 5 bases from V and 2 bases from J, the junction contained 6 bases not matched to a gene. From germline, CDR1 is MNHEY and CDR2 SVGAGI. The CDR3 runs to 15 residues. The CDR3 DNA is TGTGCCAGCAGTGCACGACAGGGGCTCACAGATACGCAGTATTTT. This sequence encodes CASSARQGLTDTQYF.

This clonotype came up once. This sequence joins TRBV5-1 and TRBJ1-1; 7 bases match TRBD1. V shed 0 bases, J shed 2 bases, and the junction held 4 bases outside the gene matches. The length of the CDR3 is 15 residues. Germline CDR1 and CDR2: SGHRS and YFSETQ. The CDR3 spells CASSLEGQINTEAFF. In nucleotides, the CDR3 is TGCGCCAGCAGCTTGGAGGGACAGATAAACACTGAAGCTTTCTTT. The complete variable domain, with remaining parts taken from reference TRBV5-1 and TRBJ1-1, reads KAGVTQTPRYLIKTRGQQVTLSCSPISGHRSVSWYQQTPGQGLQFLFEYFSETQRNKGNFPGRFSGRQFSNSRSEMNVSTLELGDSALYLCASSLEGQINTEAFFGQGTRLTVV.

In its sample, this clonotype was seen many times. DNA of the CDR3: TGCAGTGCTAGAGCCGATCGCAATCAGCCCCAGCATTTT. It encodes CSARADRNQPQHF. The chain combines TRBV20-1 with TRBJ1-5; D unresolved. The CDR3 is 13 residues long. The germline gives CDR1 DFQATT, CDR2 SNEGSKA (reference sequence). V was pared by 1 base and J by 2 bases, with 6 bases between.

The table lists this clonotype with a few counts. This chain links TRBV11-3 with TRBJ1-1; unclear D gene. Trimming removed 1 base from V and 5 bases from J, with 20 bases in between. This CDR3 has 17 residues. Germline assignment: CDR1 SGHNT and CDR2 YENEEA. CDR3 region: CASSLAHWFTRRTEAFF. The CDR3, as DNA: TGTGCCAGCAGCTTAGCTCACTGGTTTACCCGAAGGACTGAAGCTTTCTTT.

This clonotype was recorded at least ten times. The chain carries TRBV5-6 and TRBJ2-3; D is possibly TRBD1 (5 bases). Trimming pared 1 base from V and 2 bases from J, leaving 8 bases between. The CDR3 has 14 amino acids. Germline V lookup: CDR1 SGHDT, CDR2 YYEEEE. This chain's CDR3 is CASSLRTLTDTQYF. CDR3 coding DNA: TGTGCCAGCAGCTTGAGGACACTCACAGATACGCAGTATTTT.

The table lists this clonotype with a few counts. This chain links TRBV6-2 or TRBV6-3 with TRBJ1-6, with 7 bases matching TRBD1. The CDR3 has 16 amino acids. The V gene's germline CDR1 is MNHEY and CDR2 SVGEGT. V was pared by 2 bases and J by 3 bases, with 4 bases of the junction left unmatched. This chain's CDR3 is CASSYLWTGYNSPLHF. The CDR3 DNA reads as TGTGCCAGCAGTTACCTTTGGACAGGCTATAATTCACCCCTCCACTTT.

This clonotype has at least ten counts. The V and J genes are TRBV4-3 and TRBJ1-3; no firm D call. The V gene lost 3 bases and the J gene lost 0 bases, with 15 bases spanning the gap. Germline loops: CDR1 LGHNA, CDR2 YSLEER. The CDR3 extends over 17 amino acids. CDR3 protein: CASSQAPSRLSGNTIYF. As DNA, the CDR3 is TGCGCCAGCAGCCAGGCCCCCTCACGTCTCTCTGGAAACACCATATATTTT.

This clonotype was observed many times. V gene TRBV5-1 combines with J gene TRBJ2-2, with D perhaps TRBD1 (6 bases). V dropped 4 bases and J dropped 1 base, with 8 bases sitting between them. This CDR3 spans 14 amino acids. Germline CDR1 SGHRS, CDR2 YFSETQ. CDR3 region: CASSPGQNTGELFF. CDR3 sequence (DNA): TGCGCCAGCAGCCCGGGACAGAACACCGGGGAGCTGTTTTTT.

The table lists this clonotype with a few counts. The gene calls are TRBV5-5 and TRBJ2-7; D unclear. The CDR3 spans 16 residues. Germline V gene data show CDR1 as SGHKS and CDR2 as YYEKEE (reference sequence). Trimming removed 2 bases at V and 2 bases at J, with 17 bases between. Here the CDR3 DNA reads TGTGCCAGCAGCTTCGGGCCATCGGGTGCCCCCTACGAGCAGTACTTC. This encodes CASSFGPSGAPYEQYF.